These T cell receptor beta chains were read from a single sample in a study of T cell changes during pregnancy in multiple sclerosis. Assay: immunoSEQ multiplex PCR; the TCRdb copy retains only in-frame clones and omits some. The table records tens of thousands of clones, around 93% of them present only once. The sample was CD8+ T cells from peripheral blood mononuclear cells, taken in the first trimester of pregnancy. These TCRs come from a female donor with multiple sclerosis, enrolled in a pregnancy study. Both conserved end residues are trimmed from each CDR3. Size is omitted from some rows. Given values are once, few, many or a class for expanded clones.

clone size: once
V gene: TRBV9
J gene: TRBJ2-1
CDR3 protein: ASKQDGDNEQF

clone size: NA
V gene: TRBV7-6
J gene: TRBJ2-1
CDR3 protein: ASTAPGQRNEQF

clone size: NA
V gene: TRBV18
J gene: TRBJ1-2
CDR3 protein: ASSRPREVGYT

clone size: NA
V gene: TRBV19
J gene: TRBJ1-2
CDR3 protein: ASRDRGRAWGYT

clone size: NA
V gene: TRBV14
J gene: TRBJ2-7
CDR3 protein: ASSISYEQY

clone size: NA
V gene: TRBV6-5
J gene: TRBJ2-1
CDR3 protein: ASSGGGSYNEQF

clone size: NA
V gene: TRBV4-1
J gene: TRBJ2-1
CDR3 protein: ASSQSLFQGSYNEQF

clone size: NA
V gene: TRBV7-9
J gene: TRBJ1-1
CDR3 protein: ASRLQGLNTEAF

clone size: NA
V gene: TRBV11-2
J gene: TRBJ1-3
CDR3 protein: ASSLGRGPGNTIY

clone size: NA
V gene: TRBV5-1
J gene: TRBJ2-7
CDR3 protein: ASSGDSYEQY

clone size: NA
V gene: TRBV29-1
J gene: TRBJ1-1
CDR3 protein: SVDGRGDTEAF

clone size: NA
V gene: TRBV28
J gene: TRBJ2-1
CDR3 protein: ASSLFSGSYNEQF

clone size: NA
V gene: TRBV5-5
J gene: TRBJ1-3
CDR3 protein: ASSFRGGGSGNTIY

clone size: NA
V gene: TRBV13
J gene: TRBJ1-1
CDR3 protein: ASSLGVRVEAF

clone size: NA
V gene: TRBV5-1
J gene: TRBJ2-2
CDR3 protein: ASSPTSGSANTGELF

clone size: NA
V gene: TRBV7-8
J gene: TRBJ2-3
CDR3 protein: ASSGGASGGPGDTQY

clone size: NA
V gene: TRBV27
J gene: TRBJ2-2
CDR3 protein: ASSFHMNTGELF

clone size: NA
V gene: TRBV7-9
J gene: TRBJ2-7
CDR3 protein: ASSFQGTYEQY

clone size: NA
V gene: TRBV29-1
J gene: TRBJ1-1
CDR3 protein: SVLNRYTEAF

clone size: NA
V gene: TRBV30
J gene: TRBJ1-5
CDR3 protein: AWSVGQTGDQPQH

clone size: NA
V gene: TRBV2
J gene: TRBJ2-7
CDR3 protein: ASSEAGRPYEQY

clone size: once
V gene: TRBV5-1
J gene: TRBJ1-2
CDR3 protein: ASMPTGAYGYT

clone size: NA
V gene: TRBV30
J gene: TRBJ1-2
CDR3 protein: ASPGQGGGYT

clone size: NA
V gene: TRBV6-1
J gene: TRBJ2-1
CDR3 protein: ASSEWIAANNEQF

clone size: NA
V gene: TRBV4-2
J gene: TRBJ2-3
CDR3 protein: ASSQALAGGGDTQY

clone size: once
V gene: TRBV11-2
J gene: TRBJ2-3
CDR3 protein: ASSSRGTQY

clone size: NA
V gene: TRBV4-2
J gene: TRBJ1-1
CDR3 protein: ASSQARTGGTEAF

clone size: once
V gene: TRBV10-3
J gene: TRBJ2-7
CDR3 protein: AISESEGDEQY

clone size: NA
V gene: TRBV4-3
J gene: TRBJ1-6
CDR3 protein: ASSQDRSYNSPLH

clone size: NA
V gene: TRBV7-8
J gene: TRBJ2-7
CDR3 protein: ASSAQTGGASYEQY

clone size: NA
V gene: TRBV19
J gene: TRBJ2-3
CDR3 protein: ASSTFFQGEADTQY

clone size: NA
V gene: TRBV7-9
J gene: TRBJ1-2
CDR3 protein: ASSLEGQGNYGYT

clone size: NA
V gene: TRBV5-1
J gene: TRBJ2-2
CDR3 protein: ASSPGPSGSSGELF

clone size: NA
V gene: TRBV19
J gene: TRBJ1-1
CDR3 protein: ASSIGGADTEAF

clone size: NA
V gene: TRBV25-1
J gene: TRBJ1-3
CDR3 protein: ASYPQGTGNTIY

clone size: NA
V gene: TRBV27
J gene: TRBJ2-7
CDR3 protein: ASSLGQGGTYEQY

clone size: NA
V gene: TRBV29-1
J gene: TRBJ1-4
CDR3 protein: SVEEVTGDRATNEKLF

clone size: NA
V gene: TRBV27
J gene: TRBJ2-7
CDR3 protein: ASSLAGTSATYEQY

clone size: NA
V gene: TRBV5-1
J gene: TRBJ2-5
CDR3 protein: ASSGTGGRQETQY

clone size: NA
V gene: TRBV7-9
J gene: TRBJ1-2
CDR3 protein: ASSLGSLTGEYGYT

clone size: NA
V gene: TRBV29-1
J gene: TRBJ1-2
CDR3 protein: SVHGQPNYGYT

clone size: NA
V gene: TRBV27
J gene: TRBJ2-3
CDR3 protein: ASSLSAGRRADTQY

clone size: NA
V gene: TRBV9
J gene: TRBJ1-1
CDR3 protein: ASSPGPGVEAF

clone size: NA
V gene: TRBV15
J gene: TRBJ1-1
CDR3 protein: ATSGDPASAF

clone size: NA
V gene: TRBV29-1
J gene: TRBJ1-1
CDR3 protein: SLTSRDSMNTEAF